The 21 T cell receptor beta chains presented below share a single source sample, sequenced in a study of blood T cell repertoires in COVID-19. Produced via immunoSEQ multiplex PCR; TCRdb's table is partial and in-frame only. The table shows roughly 290,000 clones, with roughly 84% occurring only once. Sequenced material: peripheral blood. Every receptor here comes from a person aged 65 to 85 with COVID-19, enrolled during active disease.

The chain carries TRBV5-6 and TRBJ2-1, with TRBD2 as a possible D gene (6 bases). CDR3 length: 16 amino acids. CDR1 is SGHDT and CDR2 is YYEEEE in the germline V gene. The V end was cut by 1 base, the J end by 5 bases, with 16 bases between. In DNA form, the CDR3 reads TGTGCCAGCAGCTTGTTTCGGACTAACCTGAACAATGAGCAGTTCTTC. Translating gives CASSLFRTNLNNEQFF.

The chain links TRBV3-1 (or the pseudogene TRBV3-2) to TRBJ2-7; D may be TRBD2 (6 bases). Per the germline V gene, CDR1 is LGHDT and CDR2 is YNNKEL (reference sequence). The CDR3 is 14 amino acids. Trimming shortened V by 3 bases and J by 6 bases, and 15 bases separated the two germline ends. The CDR3 DNA is TGTGCCAGCAGCCATGGGACGGACTACGCCGAGCAGTACTTC. Translated, it gives CASSHGTDYAEQYF.

The chain is built from TRBV5-6 and TRBJ2-1, with 9 bases that match TRBD1. The CDR3 loop spans 15 amino acids. Germline lookup yields CDR1 SGHDT and CDR2 YYEEEE. J gave up 3 bases and V 3 bases, and 4 bases lay outside the gene matches. The CDR3 sequence is CASSWPTGGYNEQFF. CDR3 nucleotides: TGTGCCAGCAGCTGGCCGACAGGGGGCTACAATGAGCAGTTCTTC.

V and J are TRBV7-9 and TRBJ2-5; 10 bases fit TRBD1. The CDR3 is 15 amino acids. The V segment lost 5 bases and the J segment 3 bases; nucleotides outside the gene matches: 6. Germline V gene lookup returns CDR1 SEHNR and CDR2 FQNEAQ (reference sequence). This CDR3 is CASSHRQGAEETQYF. In nucleotides, the CDR3 is TGTGCCAGCAGCCACCGACAGGGGGCCGAAGAGACCCAGTACTTC.

This sequence joins TRBV19 and TRBJ2-7, with D possibly matching TRBD2 (7 bases). Germline V lookup: CDR1 LNHDA, CDR2 SQIVND (reference sequence). The CDR3 runs to 11 residues. V lost 11 bases, J lost 0 bases, and 8 bases lay in between. The CDR3, as DNA: TGTGCCGCGGGGGCCTCCTACGAGCAGTACTTC. Amino acids: CAAGASYEQYF.

The chain carries TRBV3-1 (or the pseudogene TRBV3-2) and TRBJ2-3, with 9 bases that match TRBD2. V gave up 4 bases and J gave up 5 bases; unmatched junction bases: 7. Germline CDR1 is LGHDT and CDR2 is YNNKEL (reference sequence). The CDR3 extends over 15 amino acids. Here the CDR3 DNA reads TGTGCCAGCAGCCGGGGGCTAGCGGGGCGAGATACGCAGTATTTT. Its protein product is CASSRGLAGRDTQYF.

The table lists this clone with a few counts. The V call is TRBV5-1, the J call TRBJ2-7, with a possible D match to TRBD2 (6 bases). Germline V CDR1 and CDR2: SGHRS, YFSETQ. The V and J ends lost 4 bases and 3 bases respectively, with 8 bases between them. The CDR3 is 12 residues long. CDR3 bases: TGCGCCAGCAGCCCGGGACTCTACGAGCAGTACTTC. As protein: CASSPGLYEQYF.

The gene calls are TRBV28 and TRBJ1-1; D is perhaps TRBD1 (6 bases). The germline V and J ends were trimmed by 7 bases and 0 bases, with 21 bases remaining between them. Germline V gene data show CDR1 as MDHEN and CDR2 as SYDVKM. This CDR3 has 17 amino acids. As DNA, the CDR3 is TGTGCCAGCACTGACCCCGGGACACCGATCATGAACACTGAAGCTTTCTTT. Amino acid sequence: CASTDPGTPIMNTEAFF.

The V gene is TRBV27, the J gene TRBJ1-2, with D tentatively TRBD1 (5 bases). In germline, CDR1 is MNHEY, CDR2 SMNVEV (reference sequence). V shed 8 bases and J shed 6 bases, with 16 bases lying between them. The CDR3 runs 13 residues. The CDR3 spells CASSPAWGDGYTF. The CDR3 DNA sequence: TGTGCCAGCTCCCCGGCTTGGGGGGATGGCTACACCTTC.

V and J are TRBV19 and TRBJ2-7; D might be TRBD2 (6 bases). Trimming pared 6 bases from V and 9 bases from J, leaving 6 bases between. The CDR3 runs 9 residues. Germline loops: CDR1 LNHDA, CDR2 SQIVND (reference sequence). CDR3 protein: CASRGGQYF. The CDR3 DNA is TGTGCCAGTAGGGGGGGGCAGTACTTC.

In regard to this clone: The same CDR3 also results from other DNA sequences found in this sample. This sequence joins TRBV4-3 and TRBJ1-5; D is perhaps TRBD1 (6 bases). Trimming shortened V by 0 bases and J by 7 bases, and 7 bases separated the two germline ends. The length of the CDR3 is 13 residues. Germline values: CDR1 LGHNA, CDR2 YSLEER. The CDR3 sequence is CASSQDRGQPQHF. DNA for the CDR3: TGCGCCAGCAGCCAAGACAGGGGACAGCCCCAGCATTTT.

The V gene is TRBV10-2, the J gene TRBJ1-4; D remains ambiguous. V was cut by 7 bases and J by 5 bases, with 14 bases left in between. Per the germline V gene, CDR1 is WSHSY and CDR2 is SAAADI. This CDR3 is built from 14 residues. The CDR3 loop is CASIKGPGNEKLFF. The CDR3 region has the DNA TGCGCCAGCATTAAGGGTCCGGGGAATGAAAAACTGTTTTTT.

The V gene is TRBV7-3, the J gene TRBJ2-1; 13 nucleotides match TRBD2. Germline values: CDR1 SGHTA, CDR2 FQGTGA. J lost 10 bases, V lost 9 bases, and 6 bases had no gene match. The CDR3 has 13 amino acids. The CDR3 reads CARIGLAGVEQFF. Written as DNA, the CDR3 is TGTGCCAGAATAGGACTAGCGGGAGTCGAGCAGTTCTTC.

This chain uses TRBV27 with TRBJ2-5; 8 nucleotides line up with TRBD2. The CDR3 is 15 residues long. CDR1 is MNHEY, CDR2 SMNVEV, per germline (reference sequence). Trimming cost V 3 bases and J 9 bases; bases outside gene matches: 12. CDR3 loop: CASSFSRAGAPSQYF. CDR3 DNA: TGTGCCAGCAGTTTTTCCCGAGCGGGGGCCCCCTCCCAGTACTTC.

This chain joins TRBV28 and TRBJ2-5, with 10 bases identical to TRBD1. The CDR3 extends over 14 amino acids. From germline, CDR1 is MDHEN and CDR2 SYDVKM. V was clipped by 7 bases and J by 5 bases; unmatched bases: 7. The CDR3 here is CASTLTGGRETQYF. As DNA, the CDR3 is TGTGCCAGCACTCTGACAGGGGGCAGGGAGACCCAGTACTTC.

This clone came up a few times. V usage is TRBV28 and J usage is TRBJ2-7; 7 bases are a match to TRBD1. Germline CDR1 is MDHEN and CDR2 is SYDVKM. The CDR3 totals 17 residues. V was clipped by 6 bases and J by 5 bases; unmatched bases: 19. The CDR3 spells CASRPWGAVTGSNEQYF. The DNA of the CDR3 is TGTGCCAGCAGACCATGGGGTGCCGTGACAGGGTCCAACGAGCAGTACTTC.

This clone was recorded only once. This chain joins TRBV27 and TRBJ2-5, with 12 bases lining up with TRBD2. Germline V CDR1 and CDR2: MNHEY, SMNVEV (reference sequence). Trimming took 4 bases from V and 4 from J; bases not matched to a gene: 10. The CDR3 is 17 residues long. The CDR3 reads CASSYQPRLAGVETQYF. The CDR3 DNA sequence: TGTGCCAGCAGTTACCAACCGAGACTAGCGGGAGTAGAGACCCAGTACTTC.

The chain joins TRBV9 to TRBJ2-1; TRBD2 aligns across 16 bases. The junction had 4 bases not matched to a gene; V was cut back by 4 bases and J by 9 bases. CDR3 length: 15 amino acids. Germline V gene data show CDR1 as SGDLS and CDR2 as YYNGEE. The CDR3 DNA sequence: TGTGCCAGCAGCCCCGGGACTAGCGGGAGGGGTGAGCAGTTCTTC. Translation: CASSPGTSGRGEQFF. Variable domain in full (rest from reference TRBV9 and TRBJ2-1): DSGVTQTPKHLITATGQRVTLRCSPRSGDLSVYWYQQSLDQGLQFLIQYYNGEERAKGNILERFSAQQFPDLHSELNLSSLELGDSALYFCASSPGTSGRGEQFFGPGTRLTVL.

The J gene is TRBJ1-5, the V gene TRBV6-5; TRBD1 is a possible D gene (6 bases). V was trimmed by 5 bases and J by 6 bases, leaving 17 bases between them. This CDR3 has 15 residues. The V gene's germline CDR1 is MNHEY and CDR2 SVGAGI. The CDR3 region is CASSTGGAGSQPQHF. The CDR3 coding sequence is TGTGCCAGCAGTACGGGGGGCGCAGGGAGTCAGCCCCAGCATTTT.

Here the CDR3 DNA reads TGTGCCAGCAGCTCGGGACTGACGCTGGGCGATACGCAGTATTTT. Translation: CASSSGLTLGDTQYF. The J gene is TRBJ2-3, the V gene TRBV5-5; weak D call: TRBD2 (6 bases). Germline values: CDR1 SGHKS, CDR2 YYEKEE (reference sequence). Deletions cut 3 bases from V and 6 bases from J, with 17 bases between. The CDR3 is 15 residues long.

The chain uses TRBV5-4 and TRBJ2-5, with 7 bases fitting TRBD1. CDR1 and CDR2 from the germline V gene are SGHNT and YYREEE (reference sequence). This CDR3 has 14 amino acids. V was pared by 3 bases and J by 3 bases, with 5 bases of the junction left unmatched. CDR3 sequence (DNA): TGTGCCAGCAGCTCCCAACAGGGGAAAGAGACCCAGTACTTC. Its translation: CASSSQQGKETQYF.